The 6 T cell receptor beta chains below were found in one sample sequenced in a study of T cell responses to AZD1222 COVID-19 vaccine. The method was immunoSEQ multiplex PCR; TCRdb's version includes in-frame clones alone and lacks a portion of them. Of 65,000 to 100,000 clones listed, about nine tenths are singletons. This specimen consisted of peripheral blood, obtained 28 days after the second AZD1222 dose. The source of these receptors is an adult who received the AZD1222 COVID-19 vaccine.

This clone has a single count. This chain joins TRBV28 and TRBJ2-3; no firm D call. Germline lookup yields CDR1 MDHEN and CDR2 SYDVKM. The V end lost 7 bases, the J end lost 0 bases, and 8 bases lay between the germline ends. This CDR3 has 13 residues. The CDR3 region has the DNA TGTGCCAGCACCCCCGGTAGCACAGATACGCAGTATTTT. This translates into CASTPGSTDTQYF.

The sample holds one count of this clone. This sequence joins TRBV27 and TRBJ2-1, with 7 positions matching TRBD2. V gave up 1 base and J gave up 3 bases; unmatched junction bases: 6. The CDR3 consists of 16 residues. Germline V gene data show CDR1 as MNHEY and CDR2 as SMNVEV (reference sequence). This CDR3 is CASSLYQRDDYNEQFF. The CDR3 DNA sequence: TGTGCCAGCAGTTTATACCAGCGGGACGACTACAATGAGCAGTTCTTC.

J is TRBJ1-4 and V is TRBV2, with D perhaps matching TRBD1 (5 bases). This CDR3 region has 13 residues. V lost 8 bases to trimming and J lost 7 bases, with 14 bases between them. Germline V gene lookup returns CDR1 SNHLY and CDR2 FYNNEI. The CDR3 region is CASDRQAGEKLFF. The CDR3, as DNA: TGTGCCAGCGACAGACAAGCAGGTGAAAAACTGTTTTTT.

The V call is TRBV12-5, the J call TRBJ2-3, with a weak D call TRBD2 (6 bases). CDR3 length: 15 amino acids. The germline V gene encodes CDR1 LGHNT and CDR2 FRNRAP. V lost 3 bases, J lost 2 bases, and 12 bases lay in between. CDR3: CASGLREDYTDTQYF. The CDR3 nucleotides are TGTGCTAGTGGTTTAAGGGAGGACTACACAGATACGCAGTATTTT.

This chain joins TRBV27 and TRBJ2-3, with D possibly TRBD2 on 6 matching bases. V lost 4 bases, J lost 0 bases, and 11 bases lay in between. From germline, CDR1 is MNHEY and CDR2 SMNVEV (reference sequence). The CDR3 contains 15 residues. CDR3 residues: CASSSWTTSTDTQYF. In DNA form, the CDR3 reads TGTGCCAGCAGTTCCTGGACTACTAGCACAGATACGCAGTATTTT.

The chain links TRBV30 to TRBJ2-3, with 14 bases matching TRBD2. Germline CDR1 is GTSNPN and CDR2 is SVGIG (reference sequence). The CDR3 has 19 amino acids. The ends lost 3 bases at V and 3 bases at J; junction bases unmatched: 14. The CDR3 DNA follows: TGTGCCTGGAGAAGGATTCCGACTAGCGGGAGGGCCGGGACAGATACGCAGTATTTT. Translation gives CAWRRIPTSGRAGTDTQYF.